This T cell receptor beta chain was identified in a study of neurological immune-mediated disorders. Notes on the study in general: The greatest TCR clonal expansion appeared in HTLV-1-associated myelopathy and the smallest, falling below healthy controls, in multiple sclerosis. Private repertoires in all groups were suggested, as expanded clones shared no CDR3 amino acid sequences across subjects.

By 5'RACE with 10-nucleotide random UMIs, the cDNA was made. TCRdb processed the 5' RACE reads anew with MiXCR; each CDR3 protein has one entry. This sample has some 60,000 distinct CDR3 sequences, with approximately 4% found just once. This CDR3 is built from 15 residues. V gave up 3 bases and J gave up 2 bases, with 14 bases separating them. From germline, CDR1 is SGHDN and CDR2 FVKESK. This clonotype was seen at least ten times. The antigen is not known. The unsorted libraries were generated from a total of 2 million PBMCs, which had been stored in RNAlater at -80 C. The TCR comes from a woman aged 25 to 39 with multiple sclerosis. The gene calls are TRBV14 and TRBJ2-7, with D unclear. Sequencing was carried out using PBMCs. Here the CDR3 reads CASSQWAKGTYEQYF. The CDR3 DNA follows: TGTGCCAGCAGCCAGTGGGCTAAGGGTACCTACGAGCAGTACTTC.